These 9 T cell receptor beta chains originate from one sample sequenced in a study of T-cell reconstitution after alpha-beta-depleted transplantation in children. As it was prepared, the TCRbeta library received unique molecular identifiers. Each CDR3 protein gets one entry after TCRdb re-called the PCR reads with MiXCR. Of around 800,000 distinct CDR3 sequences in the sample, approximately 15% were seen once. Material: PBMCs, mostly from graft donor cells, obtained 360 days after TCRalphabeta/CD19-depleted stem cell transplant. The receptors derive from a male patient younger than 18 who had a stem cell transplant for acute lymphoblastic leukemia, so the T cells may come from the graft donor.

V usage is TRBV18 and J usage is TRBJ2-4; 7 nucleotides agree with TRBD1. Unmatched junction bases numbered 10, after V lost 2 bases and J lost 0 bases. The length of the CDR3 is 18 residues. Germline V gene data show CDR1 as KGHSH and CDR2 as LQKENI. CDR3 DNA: TGTGCCAGCTCACCAACTGCCCGACAGGGTCTAGCCAAAAACATTCAGTACTTC. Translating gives CASSPTARQGLAKNIQYF.

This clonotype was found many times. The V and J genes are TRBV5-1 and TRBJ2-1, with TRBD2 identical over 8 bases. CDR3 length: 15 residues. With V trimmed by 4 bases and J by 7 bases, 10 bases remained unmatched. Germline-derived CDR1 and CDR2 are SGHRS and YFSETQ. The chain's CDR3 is CASSLEREKYNEQFF. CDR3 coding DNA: TGCGCCAGCAGCCTTGAGCGGGAGAAGTATAATGAGCAGTTCTTC.

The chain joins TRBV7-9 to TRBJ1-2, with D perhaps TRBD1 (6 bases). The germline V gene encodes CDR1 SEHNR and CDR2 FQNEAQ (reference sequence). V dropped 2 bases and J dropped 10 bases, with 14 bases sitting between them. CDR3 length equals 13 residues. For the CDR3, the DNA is TGTGCCAGCAGCTTATGGACAGCCCGATTCTACACCTTC. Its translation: CASSLWTARFYTF.

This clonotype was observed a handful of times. The CDR3 DNA is TGTGCCATCAGTGAAAGAGTCAGGGGGCTCCCCTACGAGCAGTACTTC. Protein sequence: CAISERVRGLPYEQYF. The rearrangement links TRBV10-3 to TRBJ2-7; 8 bases fit TRBD1. The V gene's germline CDR1 is ENHRY and CDR2 SYGVKD. This CDR3 has 16 amino acids. The ends lost 3 bases at V and 2 bases at J; junction bases unmatched: 9.

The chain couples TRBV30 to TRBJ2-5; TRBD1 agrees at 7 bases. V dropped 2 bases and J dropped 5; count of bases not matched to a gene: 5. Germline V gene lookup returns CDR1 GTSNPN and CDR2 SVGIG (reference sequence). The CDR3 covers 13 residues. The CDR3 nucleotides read TGTGCCTGGAGTAGGGGGCTTGGGGAGACCCAGTACTTC. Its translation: CAWSRGLGETQYF.

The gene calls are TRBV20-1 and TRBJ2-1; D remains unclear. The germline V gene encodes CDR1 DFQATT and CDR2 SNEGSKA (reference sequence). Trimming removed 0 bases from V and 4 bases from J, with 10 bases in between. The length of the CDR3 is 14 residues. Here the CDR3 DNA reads TGCAGTGCTAGAGAGGGAAACTCGTACAATGAGCAGTTCTTC. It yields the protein CSAREGNSYNEQFF.

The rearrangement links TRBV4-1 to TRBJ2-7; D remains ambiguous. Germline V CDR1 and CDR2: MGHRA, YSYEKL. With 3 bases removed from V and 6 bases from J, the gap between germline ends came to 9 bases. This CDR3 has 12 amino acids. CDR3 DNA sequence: TGCGCCAGCAGCCATCCGCGTTCCGAGCAGTACTTC. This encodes CASSHPRSEQYF.

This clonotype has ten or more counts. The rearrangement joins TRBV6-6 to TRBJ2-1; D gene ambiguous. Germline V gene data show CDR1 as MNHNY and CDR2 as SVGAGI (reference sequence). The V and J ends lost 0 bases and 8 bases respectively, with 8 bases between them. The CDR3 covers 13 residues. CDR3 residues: CASSYSKLDEQFF. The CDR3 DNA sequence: TGTGCCAGCAGTTACTCTAAGTTGGATGAGCAGTTCTTC.

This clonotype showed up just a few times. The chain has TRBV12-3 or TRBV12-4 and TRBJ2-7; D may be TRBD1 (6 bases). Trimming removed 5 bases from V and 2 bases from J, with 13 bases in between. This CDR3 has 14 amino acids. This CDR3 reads CASSSQGWAYEQYF. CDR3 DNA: TGTGCCAGCAGTAGTCAGGGGTGGGCCTACGAGCAGTACTTC.